These 10 T cell receptor beta chains share one sample of origin, sequenced in a study of T cell responses to AZD1222 COVID-19 vaccine. This table comes from immunoSEQ multiplex PCR, and its TCRdb copy is limited to in-frame clones, with some not included. The table records 100,000 or so clones, 92% of them present only once. The sample in question was peripheral blood, obtained 28 days after the second AZD1222 dose. These receptors were obtained from an adult who received the AZD1222 COVID-19 vaccine.

Only one count was recorded for this clone. This chain links TRBV30 with TRBJ1-2; possibly TRBD1 for D (5 bases). The CDR3 totals 13 residues. The germline V gene encodes CDR1 GTSNPN and CDR2 SVGIG (reference sequence). Trimming took 5 bases from V and 8 from J, leaving 18 bases between them. The CDR3 nucleotides are TGTGCCTGGGGAGAAAGGGGCGTCGACGGCTACACCTTC. This encodes CAWGERGVDGYTF.

In regard to this clone: The same CDR3 can be traced to other DNA sequences in this sample. This chain links TRBV12-3 or TRBV12-4 with TRBJ1-2, with D possibly TRBD1 on 5 matching bases. Trimming removed 1 base at V and 8 bases at J, with 11 bases between. The CDR3 covers 13 residues. Here the CDR3 DNA reads TGTGCCAGCAGTTTAGGGAGGGGCGGAGGCTACACCTTC. It specifies CASSLGRGGGYTF.

This clone turned up a few times. The chain carries TRBV7-8 and TRBJ1-2, with 10 bases matching TRBD1. The CDR3 runs 16 residues. V lost 5 bases to trimming and J lost 2 bases; unmatched junction nucleotides: 8. Per the germline V gene, CDR1 is SGHVS and CDR2 is FQNEAQ. The CDR3 loop reads CASSRDGTGVNYGYTF. Here the CDR3 DNA reads TGTGCCAGCAGCCGCGATGGGACAGGGGTAAACTATGGCTACACCTTC.

J is TRBJ2-5 and V is TRBV5-4; D perhaps matches TRBD2 (6 bases). Trimming cost V 9 bases and J 2 bases, with 14 bases left between them. The CDR3 consists of 13 residues. Germline-derived CDR1 and CDR2 are SGHNT and YYREEE (reference sequence). The CDR3 here is CATAAGFQETQYF. The CDR3 DNA follows: TGTGCCACCGCCGCGGGGTTTCAAGAGACCCAGTACTTC. The whole variable domain, filled in from reference TRBV5-4 and TRBJ2-5, reads ETGVTQSPTHLIKTRGQQVTLRCSSQSGHNTVSWYQQALGQGPQFIFQYYREEENGRGNFPPRFSGLQFPNYSSELNVNALELDDSALYLCATAAGFQETQYFGPGTRLLVL.

The chain carries TRBV5-8 and TRBJ2-3; D unclear. Germline V gene data show CDR1 as SGHTS and CDR2 as YDEGEE. CDR3 length: 13 residues. V dropped 1 base and J dropped 1 base, with 4 bases sitting between them. As DNA, the CDR3 is TGTGCCAGCAGCTTGCGGGGCACAGATACGCAGTATTTT. Its translation: CASSLRGTDTQYF.

The chain links TRBV19 to TRBJ2-1, with D perhaps TRBD1 (6 bases). The CDR3 runs to 17 residues. Trimming removed 5 bases from V and 4 bases from J, with 21 bases in between. CDR1 is LNHDA and CDR2 is SQIVND in the germline V gene (reference sequence). DNA for the CDR3: TGTGCCAGTAGTGACCTAGGACAGTTGAGGGCTTACAATGAGCAGTTCTTC. Translation gives CASSDLGQLRAYNEQFF.

As to this clone: In the same sample, other DNA sequences code for this CDR3. The genes are TRBV9 and TRBJ1-1; TRBD1 might be the D (6 bases). Trimming shortened V by 4 bases and J by 0 bases, and 10 bases separated the two germline ends. The CDR3 is 14 residues long. Germline lookup yields CDR1 SGDLS and CDR2 YYNGEE. The DNA of the CDR3 is TGTGCCAGCAGCCACGGACAGCTGAACACTGAAGCTTTCTTT. Its protein product is CASSHGQLNTEAFF.

The rearrangement joins TRBV27 to TRBJ1-1; D is undetermined. Deletions cut 2 bases from V and 4 bases from J, with 8 bases between. This CDR3 comprises 13 residues. Germline CDR1 MNHEY, CDR2 SMNVEV (reference sequence). CDR3 amino acids: CASSLGGPTEAFF. DNA of the CDR3: TGTGCCAGCAGTTTAGGAGGGCCCACTGAAGCTTTCTTT.

This clone came up a few times. The DNA of the CDR3 is TGTGCCAGCACCCCAGACGGATACTATGGCTACACCTTC. Translated: CASTPDGYYGYTF. V gene TRBV28 combines with J gene TRBJ1-2, with D hard to call. Trimming pared 7 bases from V and 3 bases from J, leaving 12 bases between. The length of the CDR3 is 13 residues. CDR1 and CDR2 (germline): MDHEN, SYDVKM.

V and J are TRBV7-9 and TRBJ2-7; 8 bases are shared with TRBD1. The CDR3 loop spans 16 amino acids. After removal of 1 base from V and 3 bases from J, the junction contained 8 bases not matched to a gene. Germline V CDR1 and CDR2: SEHNR, FQNEAQ (reference sequence). The CDR3 reads CASSLVQGTGYYEQYF. CDR3 nucleotides: TGTGCCAGCAGCTTAGTGCAGGGGACAGGTTACTACGAGCAGTACTTC. The full variable domain, rest sourced from reference TRBV7-9 and TRBJ2-7, is DTGVSQNPRHKITKRGQNVTFRCDPISEHNRLYWYRQTLGQGPEFLTYFQNEAQLEKSRLLSDRFSAERPKGSFSTLEIQRTEQGDSAMYLCASSLVQGTGYYEQYFGPGTRLTVT.